Below, one T cell receptor beta chain is given with its context. No antigen is known for it. TCRdb re-called the reads with MiXCR, one entry per CDR3 protein. This sample yields about 51,000 distinct CDR3 sequences, of which about 18% are seen a single time; approximately 25% belongs to the top ten. The data stem from a study of T cell repertoires in cytomegalovirus infection. Sequences were derived from CD8+ T cells from cultured PBMCs, sampled from culture after CMV antigen stimulation. The TCR was taken from a human donor in good health (CMV status not recorded). Some clones in this sample may be carry-over from other donors' samples.

CDR3 nucleotides: TGTGCCAGCAGCTCCCGGACTAGCGGGGACGAGCAGTACTTC. It yields the protein CASSSRTSGDEQYF. This chain links TRBV7-2 with TRBJ2-7, with 12 bases identical to TRBD2. The V gene end was trimmed by 4 bases and the J gene end by 5 bases; junction bases not matched to a gene: 3. The CDR3 sequence is 14 residues long. Germline V gives CDR1 SGHTA, CDR2 FQGNSA.